Shown below are 3 T cell receptor beta chains from a single sample sequenced in a study of T-cell reconstitution after alpha-beta-depleted transplantation in children. Preparation of the TCRbeta library used unique molecular identifiers. In TCRdb, the PCR reads were re-called with MiXCR into one record per CDR3 protein. Counted here are about 690,000 distinct CDR3 sequences, 16% occurring once; the ten biggest clones make up under 1.2%. This sample comprised PBMCs from the stem cell graft donor, obtained from the stem cell graft. Every receptor here comes from a human donor who donated a stem cell graft to a child with acute myeloid leukemia.

This clonotype was recorded at least ten times. The CDR3 DNA sequence: TGCAGTGCTCAGGGCCCCTTCAAGGCCGGGGAGCTGTTTTTT. Its translation is CSAQGPFKAGELFF. V gene TRBV20-1 combines with J gene TRBJ2-2; possibly TRBD1 for D (5 bases). The CDR3 has 14 amino acids. With 5 bases removed from V and 6 bases from J, the gap between germline ends came to 16 bases. Germline lookup yields CDR1 DFQATT and CDR2 SNEGSKA (reference sequence).

This clonotype was observed a handful of times. The rearrangement links TRBV7-9 to TRBJ1-1; the D is unclear. V dropped 5 bases and J dropped 1 base, with 8 bases sitting between them. CDR1 is SEHNR and CDR2 is FQNEAQ in the germline V gene (reference sequence). The CDR3 runs to 13 residues. CDR3 in DNA: TGTGCCAGCAGCCAGGACTGGAACACTGAAGCTTTCTTT. This codes for CASSQDWNTEAFF.

This clonotype was detected many times. The V and J genes are TRBV20-1 and TRBJ1-5, with no clear D. This CDR3 spans 15 amino acids. The ends were cut back, 3 bases at V and 0 bases at J, with 12 bases in the middle. Germline lookup yields CDR1 DFQATT and CDR2 SNEGSKA (reference sequence). The CDR3 DNA reads as TGCAGTGCTAGTAGGTCCTCCACTAGCAATCAGCCCCAGCATTTT. Translation: CSASRSSTSNQPQHF.